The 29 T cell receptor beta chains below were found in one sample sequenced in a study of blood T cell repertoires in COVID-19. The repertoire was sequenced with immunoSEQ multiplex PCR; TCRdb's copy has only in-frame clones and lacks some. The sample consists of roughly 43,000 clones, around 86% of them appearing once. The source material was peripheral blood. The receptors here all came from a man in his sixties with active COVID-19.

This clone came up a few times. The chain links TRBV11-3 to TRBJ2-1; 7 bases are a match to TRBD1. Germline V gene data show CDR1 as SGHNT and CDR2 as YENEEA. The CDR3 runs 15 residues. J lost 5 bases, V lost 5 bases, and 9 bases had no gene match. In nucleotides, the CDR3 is TGTGCCAGCAGCCCCCGGGGAACAGGGGACAATGAGCAGTTCTTC. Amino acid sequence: CASSPRGTGDNEQFF.

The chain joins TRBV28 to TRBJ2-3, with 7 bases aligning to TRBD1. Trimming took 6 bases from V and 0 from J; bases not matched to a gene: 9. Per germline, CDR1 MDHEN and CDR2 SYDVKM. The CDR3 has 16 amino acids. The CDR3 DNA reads TGTGCCAGCAGCCCTCGCGGACAGGCTAGCACAGATACGCAGTATTTT. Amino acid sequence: CASSPRGQASTDTQYF.

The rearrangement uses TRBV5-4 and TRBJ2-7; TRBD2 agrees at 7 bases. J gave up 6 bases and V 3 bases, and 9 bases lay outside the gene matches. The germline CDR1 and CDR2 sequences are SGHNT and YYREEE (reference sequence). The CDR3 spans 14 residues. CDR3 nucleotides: TGTGCCAGCAGCTACCCGGGACTATTCGGCGAGCAGTACTTC. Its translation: CASSYPGLFGEQYF.

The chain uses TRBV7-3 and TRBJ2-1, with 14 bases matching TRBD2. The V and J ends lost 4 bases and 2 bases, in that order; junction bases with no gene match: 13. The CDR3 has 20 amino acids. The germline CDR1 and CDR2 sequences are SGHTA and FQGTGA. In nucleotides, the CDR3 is TGTGCCAGCAGCTACAATGGTGGGACTAGCGGGAGCCCAGCCTACAATGAGCAGTTCTTC. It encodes CASSYNGGTSGSPAYNEQFF.

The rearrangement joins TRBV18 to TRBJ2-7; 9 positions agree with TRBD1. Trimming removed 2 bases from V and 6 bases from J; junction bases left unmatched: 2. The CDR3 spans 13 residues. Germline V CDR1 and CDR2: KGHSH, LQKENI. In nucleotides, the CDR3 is TGTGCCAGCTCACCATACAGGGGGCTCGAGCAGTACTTC. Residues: CASSPYRGLEQYF.

CDR3 loop: CASSQAGLAGGPQFF. CDR3 nucleotides: TGCGCCAGCAGCCAAGCAGGACTAGCGGGAGGACCGCAGTTCTTC. The chain is built from TRBV4-1 and TRBJ2-1; 14 bases map to TRBD2. Germline V gene sequence: CDR1 MGHRA, CDR2 YSYEKL. Trimming removed 1 base from V and 12 bases from J; junction bases left unmatched: 5. This CDR3 has 15 amino acids.

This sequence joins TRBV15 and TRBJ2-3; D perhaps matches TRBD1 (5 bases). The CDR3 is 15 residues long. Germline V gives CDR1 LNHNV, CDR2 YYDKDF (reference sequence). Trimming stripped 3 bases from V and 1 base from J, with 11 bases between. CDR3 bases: TGTGCCACCAGCAGTCGGACAAGTGGCACAGATACGCAGTATTTT. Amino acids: CATSSRTSGTDTQYF.

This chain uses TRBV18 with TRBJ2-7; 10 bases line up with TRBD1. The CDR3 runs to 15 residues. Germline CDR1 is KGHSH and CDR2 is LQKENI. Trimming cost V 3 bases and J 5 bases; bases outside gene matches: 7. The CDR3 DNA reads TGTGCCAGCTCACCTGACGAGACAGGGGGCCACGAGCAGTACTTC. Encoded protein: CASSPDETGGHEQYF.

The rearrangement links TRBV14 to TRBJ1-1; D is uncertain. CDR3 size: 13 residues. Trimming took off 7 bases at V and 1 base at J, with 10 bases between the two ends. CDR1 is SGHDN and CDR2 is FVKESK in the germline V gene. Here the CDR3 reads CASTKSRNTEAFF. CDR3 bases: TGTGCCAGCACCAAATCCAGGAACACTGAAGCTTTCTTT.

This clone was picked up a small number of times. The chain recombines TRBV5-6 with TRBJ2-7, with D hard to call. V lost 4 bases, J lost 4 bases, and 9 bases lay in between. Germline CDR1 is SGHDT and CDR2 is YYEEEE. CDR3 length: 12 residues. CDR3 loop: CASSVTPYEQYF. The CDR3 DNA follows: TGTGCCAGCAGCGTCACACCTTACGAGCAGTACTTC.

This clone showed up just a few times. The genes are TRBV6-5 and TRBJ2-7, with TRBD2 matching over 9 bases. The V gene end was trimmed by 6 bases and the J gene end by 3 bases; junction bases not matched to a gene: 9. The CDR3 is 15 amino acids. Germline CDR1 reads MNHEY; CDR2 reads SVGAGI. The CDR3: CASSPRTSANYEQYF. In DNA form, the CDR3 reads TGTGCCAGCAGCCCGAGGACTAGCGCTAACTACGAGCAGTACTTC.

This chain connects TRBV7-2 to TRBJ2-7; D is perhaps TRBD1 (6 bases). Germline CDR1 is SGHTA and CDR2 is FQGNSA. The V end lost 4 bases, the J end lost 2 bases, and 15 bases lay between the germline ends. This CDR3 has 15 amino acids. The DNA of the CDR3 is TGTGCCAGCAGCTCAACCCGGACAGCCACCTACGAGCAGTACTTC. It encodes CASSSTRTATYEQYF.

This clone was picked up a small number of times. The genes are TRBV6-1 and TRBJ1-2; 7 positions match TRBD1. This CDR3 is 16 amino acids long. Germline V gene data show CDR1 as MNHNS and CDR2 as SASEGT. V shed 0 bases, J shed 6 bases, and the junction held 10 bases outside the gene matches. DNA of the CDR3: TGTGCCAGCAGTGAAGCGCTTGGAGGGGGCGTAGATGGCTACACCTTC. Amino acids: CASSEALGGGVDGYTF.

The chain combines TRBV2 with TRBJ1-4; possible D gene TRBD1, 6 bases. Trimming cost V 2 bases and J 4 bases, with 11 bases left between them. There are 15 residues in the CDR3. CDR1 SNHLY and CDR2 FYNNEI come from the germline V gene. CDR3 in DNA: TGTGCCAGCAGTGAAACGGGGGGCCATAATGAAAAACTGTTTTTT. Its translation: CASSETGGHNEKLFF.

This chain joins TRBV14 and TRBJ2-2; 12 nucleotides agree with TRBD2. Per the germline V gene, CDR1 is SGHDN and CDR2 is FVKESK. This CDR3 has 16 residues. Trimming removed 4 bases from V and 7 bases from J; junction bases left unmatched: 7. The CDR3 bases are TGTGCCAGCAGCCCTCTAGCGGGAGGGCCCGACGGGGAGCTGTTTTTT. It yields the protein CASSPLAGGPDGELFF.

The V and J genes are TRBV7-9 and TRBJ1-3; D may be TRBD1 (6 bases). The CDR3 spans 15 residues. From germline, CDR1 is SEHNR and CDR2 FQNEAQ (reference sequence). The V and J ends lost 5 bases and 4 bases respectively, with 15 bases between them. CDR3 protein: CASSPRNREGNTIYF. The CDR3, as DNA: TGTGCCAGCAGCCCCCGGAACAGGGAGGGAAACACCATATATTTT.

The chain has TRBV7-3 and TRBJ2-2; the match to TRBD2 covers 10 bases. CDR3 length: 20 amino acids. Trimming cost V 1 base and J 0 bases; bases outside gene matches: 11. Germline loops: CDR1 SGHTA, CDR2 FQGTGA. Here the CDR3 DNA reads TGTGCCAGCAGCTTAATGAGCGGACTAGCGGAAACTCCGAACACCGGGGAGCTGTTTTTT. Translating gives CASSLMSGLAETPNTGELFF.

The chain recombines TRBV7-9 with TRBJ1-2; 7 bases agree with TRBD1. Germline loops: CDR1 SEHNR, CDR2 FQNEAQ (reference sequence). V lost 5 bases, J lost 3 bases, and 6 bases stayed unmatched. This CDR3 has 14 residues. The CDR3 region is CASSDNRGDYGYTF. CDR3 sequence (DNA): TGTGCCAGCAGCGATAACAGGGGAGACTATGGCTACACCTTC.

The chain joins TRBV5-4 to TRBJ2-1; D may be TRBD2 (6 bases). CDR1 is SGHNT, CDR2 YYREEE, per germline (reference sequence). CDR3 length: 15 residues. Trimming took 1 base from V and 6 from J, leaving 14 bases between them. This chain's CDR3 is CASSLLLALTNEQFF. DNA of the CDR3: TGTGCCAGCAGCTTGTTGCTAGCGCTCACCAATGAGCAGTTCTTC.

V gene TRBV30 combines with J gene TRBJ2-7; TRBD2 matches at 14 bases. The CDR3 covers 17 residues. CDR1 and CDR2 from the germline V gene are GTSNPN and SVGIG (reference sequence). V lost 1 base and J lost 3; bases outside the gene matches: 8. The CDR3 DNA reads TGTGCCTGGAGTGGGGGACTAGCGGGAGAAGGGGACTACGAGCAGTACTTC. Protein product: CAWSGGLAGEGDYEQYF.

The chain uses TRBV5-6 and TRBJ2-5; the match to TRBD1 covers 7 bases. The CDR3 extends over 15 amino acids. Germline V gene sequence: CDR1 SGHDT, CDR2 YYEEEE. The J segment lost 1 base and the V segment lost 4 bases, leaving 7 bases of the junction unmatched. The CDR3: CASSIYRDSQETQYF. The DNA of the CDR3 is TGTGCCAGCAGCATCTACCGGGACAGCCAAGAGACCCAGTACTTC. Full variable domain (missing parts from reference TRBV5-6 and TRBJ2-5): DAGVTQSPTHLIKTRGQQVTLRCSPKSGHDTVSWYQQALGQGPQFIFQYYEEEERQRGNFPDRFSGHQFPNYSSELNVNALLLGDSALYLCASSIYRDSQETQYFGPGTRLLVL.

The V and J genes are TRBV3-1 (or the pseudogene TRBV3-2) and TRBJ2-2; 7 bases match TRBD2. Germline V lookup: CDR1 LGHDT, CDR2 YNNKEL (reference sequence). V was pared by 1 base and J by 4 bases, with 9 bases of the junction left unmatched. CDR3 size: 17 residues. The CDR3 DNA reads TGTGCCAGCAGCCAAGGGCCGGGGGGAAGTGGCACCGGGGAGCTGTTTTTT. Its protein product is CASSQGPGGSGTGELFF.

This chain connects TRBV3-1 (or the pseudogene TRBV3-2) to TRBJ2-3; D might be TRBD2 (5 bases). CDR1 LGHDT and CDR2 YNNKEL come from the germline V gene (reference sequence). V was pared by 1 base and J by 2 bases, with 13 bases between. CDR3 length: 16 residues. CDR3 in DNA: TGTGCCAGCAGCCAAGGTAACGCGGGCTACACAGATACGCAGTATTTT. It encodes CASSQGNAGYTDTQYF.

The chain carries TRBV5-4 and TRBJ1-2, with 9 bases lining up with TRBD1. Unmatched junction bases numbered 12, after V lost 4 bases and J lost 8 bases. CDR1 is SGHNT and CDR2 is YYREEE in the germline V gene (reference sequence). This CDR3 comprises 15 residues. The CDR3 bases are TGTGCCAGCAGCCTCAGTAATACAGGGGGCGAGGGCTACACCTTC. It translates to CASSLSNTGGEGYTF.

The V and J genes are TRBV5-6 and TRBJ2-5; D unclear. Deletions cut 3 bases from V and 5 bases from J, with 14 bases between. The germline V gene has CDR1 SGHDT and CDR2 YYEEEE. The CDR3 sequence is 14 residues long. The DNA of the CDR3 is TGTGCCAGCAGCTCTCCACCCACCCGGGAGACCCAGTACTTC. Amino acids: CASSSPPTRETQYF.

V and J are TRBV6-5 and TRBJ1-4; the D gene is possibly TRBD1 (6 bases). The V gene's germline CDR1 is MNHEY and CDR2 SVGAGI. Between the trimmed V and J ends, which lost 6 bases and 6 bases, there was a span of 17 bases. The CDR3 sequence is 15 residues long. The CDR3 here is CASSLLGQRDEKLFF. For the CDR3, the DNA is TGTGCCAGCAGCCTCTTGGGACAACGGGATGAAAAACTGTTTTTT.

CDR3 loop: CASSVDGRFGNQPQHF. Written as DNA, the CDR3 is TGTGCCAGCAGCGTAGATGGGCGTTTTGGCAATCAGCCCCAGCATTTT. The J gene is TRBJ1-5, the V gene TRBV9; the D is unclear. V lost 0 bases and J 2 bases, leaving 12 bases between the germline ends. Germline CDR1 SGDLS, CDR2 YYNGEE. The CDR3 is 16 residues long.

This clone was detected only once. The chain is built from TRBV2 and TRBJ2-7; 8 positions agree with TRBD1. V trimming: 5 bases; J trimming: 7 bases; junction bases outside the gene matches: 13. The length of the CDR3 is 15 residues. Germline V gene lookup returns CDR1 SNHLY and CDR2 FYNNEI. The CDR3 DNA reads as TGTGCCAGCAGTCCCAGGGGGCAGGTAGCGGTTGAGCAGTACTTC. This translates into CASSPRGQVAVEQYF.

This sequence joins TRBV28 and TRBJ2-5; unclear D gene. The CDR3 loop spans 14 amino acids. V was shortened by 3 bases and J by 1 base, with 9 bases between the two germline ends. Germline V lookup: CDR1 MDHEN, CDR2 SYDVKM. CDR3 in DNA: TGTGCCAGCAGTTTGGCGGAACTCCAAGAGACCCAGTACTTC. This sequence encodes CASSLAELQETQYF.